The 17 T cell receptor beta chains below were found in one sample sequenced in a study of CD8+CD57+ T cells in acquired aplastic anemia. Both TCR beta VDJ combination and CDR3 sequence profiling were carried out. Genomic DNA was the template for this profiling. TCRdb re-called the reads with MiXCR, one entry per CDR3 protein. This table holds about 100,000 distinct CDR3 sequences, around 53% found once. Sequencing input: sorted CD4+, CD8+, or CD8+CD57+ T cells (not recorded which) from PBMCs. These receptors all stem from a human donor in good health, serving as a control.

The rearrangement uses TRBV24-1 and TRBJ2-1, with 8 bases matching TRBD2. CDR3 length: 15 residues. The V segment lost 6 bases and the J segment 1 base; nucleotides outside the gene matches: 4. Germline CDR1 is KGHDR and CDR2 is SFDVKD. CDR3 bases: TGTGCCACCAGTTCCGGGGGGGGGTCCTACAATGAGCAGTTCTTC. Translated: CATSSGGGSYNEQFF.

This clonotype was counted many times. This chain joins TRBV4-2 and TRBJ1-1; TRBD1 might be the D (6 bases). Germline V gene sequence: CDR1 LGHNA, CDR2 YNFKEQ. V lost 3 bases and J lost 4, with 12 bases in between. The CDR3 contains 14 residues. The CDR3 DNA is TGTGCCAGCAGCCACCCGGGACACGGCACTGAAGCTTTCTTT. Translation gives CASSHPGHGTEAFF.

This clonotype has ten or more counts. This sequence joins TRBV14 and TRBJ1-2; no clear D gene. Germline-derived CDR1 and CDR2 are SGHDN and FVKESK. The CDR3 is 12 residues long. V lost 0 bases and J lost 1, with 0 bases in between. The DNA of the CDR3 is TGTGCCAGCAGCCAAGATAACTATGGCTACACCTTC. The encoded protein is CASSQDNYGYTF. The full variable domain, its missing parts supplied by reference TRBV14 and TRBJ1-2, is EAGVTQFPSHSVIEKGQTVTLRCDPISGHDNLYWYRRVMGKEIKFLLHFVKESKQDESGMPNNRFLAERTGGTYSTLKVQPAELEDSGVYFCASSQDNYGYTFGSGTRLTVV.

At least ten counts were recorded for this clonotype. The rearrangement uses TRBV12-3 or TRBV12-4 and TRBJ2-5; the D is unclear. The germline V and J ends were trimmed by 3 bases and 1 base, with 9 bases remaining between them. This CDR3 is 14 amino acids long. The CDR3 protein is CASSLMASQETQYF. The DNA for the CDR3 is TGTGCCAGCAGTTTGATGGCCAGCCAAGAGACCCAGTACTTC.

Points on this clonotype: A much larger clone sits a single nucleotide away, making a read error possible. This chain joins TRBV9 and TRBJ1-4, with TRBD1 matching over 10 bases. The CDR3 is 16 amino acids. Germline V gene sequence: CDR1 SGDLS, CDR2 YYNGEE. The CDR3 is CASSGGQGTTSEKLFF. CDR3 coding DNA: TGTGCCAGCAGCGGGGGACAGGGGACAACTAGTGAAAAACTGTTTTTT.

This clonotype was recorded many times. The chain employs TRBV15 and TRBJ2-2; 10 bases fit TRBD2. Unmatched junction bases numbered 19, after V lost 5 bases and J lost 1 base. This CDR3 spans 21 amino acids. In germline, CDR1 is LNHNV, CDR2 YYDKDF (reference sequence). The CDR3 here is CATSPPEASGGAYKNTGELFF. CDR3 bases: TGTGCCACCAGCCCTCCTGAGGCTAGCGGGGGCGCCTACAAGAACACCGGGGAGCTGTTTTTT.

This clonotype was seen repeatedly, ten times or more. DNA for the CDR3: TGTGCCAGCTCCACGGGGGGGGTAGAGACCCAGTACTTC. It specifies CASSTGGVETQYF. The chain uses TRBV7-2 and TRBJ2-5; 8 positions match TRBD2. CDR1 is SGHTA and CDR2 is FQGNSA in the germline V gene. Trimming at V came to 8 bases and at J to 4 bases, leaving 6 bases not matched to a gene. The CDR3 length is 13 residues.

This clonotype was seen more than once but under ten times. The genes are TRBV19 and TRBJ2-3; 10 nucleotides align to TRBD1. Germline V gene data show CDR1 as LNHDA and CDR2 as SQIVND (reference sequence). The J segment lost 5 bases and the V segment lost 7 bases, leaving 6 bases of the junction unmatched. The CDR3 is 14 amino acids. The CDR3 here is CASIPDRGRDTQYF. The CDR3 DNA follows: TGTGCCAGTATCCCTGACAGGGGGCGAGATACGCAGTATTTT.

The rearrangement joins TRBV24-1 to TRBJ2-5; TRBD2 matches at 15 bases. Germline CDR1 is KGHDR and CDR2 is SFDVKD. The ends lost 4 bases at V and 5 bases at J; junction bases unmatched: 7. The CDR3 contains 17 residues. The CDR3 sequence is CATSDRGLAGGKETQYF. The CDR3 nucleotides read TGTGCCACCAGTGACCGAGGACTAGCGGGAGGGAAGGAGACCCAGTACTTC.

This clonotype has a count of ten or more. The V gene is TRBV6-1, the J gene TRBJ1-2, with no clear D. This CDR3 is 18 amino acids long. From germline, CDR1 is MNHNS and CDR2 SASEGT. Trimming removed 0 bases from V and 3 bases from J, with 20 bases in between. This chain's CDR3 is CASSEAMVSGREYYGYTF. The CDR3 DNA is TGTGCCAGCAGTGAAGCTATGGTCAGCGGGAGGGAATACTATGGCTACACCTTC.

J is TRBJ2-1 and V is TRBV9; D possibly corresponds to TRBD2 (5 bases). Trimming pared 0 bases from V and 2 bases from J, leaving 6 bases between. The germline V gene has CDR1 SGDLS and CDR2 YYNGEE. There are 14 residues in the CDR3. Written as DNA, the CDR3 is TGTGCCAGCAGCGTAGGCGGGCCCTACAATGAGCAGTTCTTC. It is translated as CASSVGGPYNEQFF.

The rearrangement uses TRBV20-1 and TRBJ1-3; D unclear. Germline CDR1 DFQATT, CDR2 SNEGSKA (reference sequence). V gave up 0 bases and J gave up 4 bases, with 10 bases separating them. CDR3 length: 14 residues. CDR3 sequence reads: CSARENRMGNTIYF. The DNA for the CDR3 is TGCAGTGCTAGAGAGAACCGGATGGGAAACACCATATATTTT.

V gene TRBV4-3 combines with J gene TRBJ2-3, with a tentative D call TRBD1 (6 bases). Per germline, CDR1 LGHNA and CDR2 YSLEER. The CDR3 totals 15 residues. V lost 1 base and J 2 bases, leaving 10 bases between the germline ends. CDR3 nucleotides: TGCGCCAGCAGCCAAGGGACAGCAGACACAGATACGCAGTATTTT. This translates into CASSQGTADTDTQYF.

In this sample, this clonotype turned up many times. The chain employs TRBV4-3 and TRBJ2-7, with D unclear. The germline V gene encodes CDR1 LGHNA and CDR2 YSLEER. The CDR3 loop spans 13 amino acids. With 0 bases removed from V and 4 bases from J, the gap between germline ends came to 7 bases. The CDR3 sequence is CASSQEGGYEQYF. CDR3 nucleotides: TGCGCCAGCAGCCAAGAGGGTGGGTACGAGCAGTACTTC.

This clonotype appeared a few times. The chain combines TRBV30 with TRBJ2-1; D call uncertain. Trimming shortened V by 1 base and J by 8 bases, and 15 bases separated the two germline ends. CDR3 length: 14 amino acids. Germline V lookup: CDR1 GTSNPN, CDR2 SVGIG (reference sequence). The CDR3 region is CAWSEGREIDEQFF. For the CDR3, the DNA is TGTGCCTGGAGTGAGGGTAGGGAAATAGATGAGCAGTTCTTC. Full variable domain (missing parts from reference TRBV30 and TRBJ2-1): SQTIHQWPATLVQPVGSPLSLECTVEGTSNPNLYWYRQAAGRGLQLLFYSVGIGQISSEVPQNLSASRPQDRQFILSSKKLLLSDSGFYLCAWSEGREIDEQFFGPGTRLTVL.

This clonotype was counted at least ten times. The chain has TRBV13 and TRBJ1-2; 10 bases line up with TRBD1. The CDR3 consists of 14 residues. V trimming: 4 bases; J trimming: 3 bases; junction bases outside the gene matches: 2. Germline lookup yields CDR1 PRHDT and CDR2 FYEKMQ (reference sequence). CDR3 protein: CASSWGQGHYGYTF. In nucleotides, the CDR3 is TGTGCCAGCAGCTGGGGACAGGGGCACTATGGCTACACCTTC.

This chain links TRBV15 with TRBJ2-3, with 9 bases matching TRBD2. CDR1 and CDR2 (germline): LNHNV, YYDKDF (reference sequence). Trimming removed 1 base from V and 2 bases from J; junction bases left unmatched: 4. The CDR3 has 16 amino acids. The CDR3 region is CATSRGAGGATDTQYF. CDR3 DNA: TGTGCCACCAGCAGAGGGGCGGGGGGGGCCACAGATACGCAGTATTTT.